The entry below describes one T cell receptor beta chain. Antigen: not known. A read error may account for a junction end that differs from germline. The CDR3 spans 13 residues. Germline V lookup: CDR1 MNHNS, CDR2 SASEGT. These data originate in a study of CD8 T cells in ankylosing spondylitis. TCRdb redid the calling of the 5' RACE reads with MiXCR, one entry per CDR3 protein. Of some 130,000 distinct CDR3 sequences detected, around 6.6% appear once; the ten largest clones hold over 10%. Study observations and caveats: In ankylosing spondylitis blood, a motif of 7 to 9 highly homologous TCR beta variants appeared characteristic. Earlier literature documents some of the motif variants in reactive arthritis synovial fluid and blood.

The sequenced sample was blood, either unsorted or a sorted T cell fraction (not recorded which). This TCR was sampled from a female donor with ankylosing spondylitis or in good health (not recorded which). The V call is TRBV6-1, the J call TRBJ2-1; perhaps TRBD2 as D (5 bases). The CDR3 coding sequence is TGTACCAGCAGCCCACCGGGGTACAATGAGCAGTTCTTC. The encoded protein is CTSSPPGYNEQFF.